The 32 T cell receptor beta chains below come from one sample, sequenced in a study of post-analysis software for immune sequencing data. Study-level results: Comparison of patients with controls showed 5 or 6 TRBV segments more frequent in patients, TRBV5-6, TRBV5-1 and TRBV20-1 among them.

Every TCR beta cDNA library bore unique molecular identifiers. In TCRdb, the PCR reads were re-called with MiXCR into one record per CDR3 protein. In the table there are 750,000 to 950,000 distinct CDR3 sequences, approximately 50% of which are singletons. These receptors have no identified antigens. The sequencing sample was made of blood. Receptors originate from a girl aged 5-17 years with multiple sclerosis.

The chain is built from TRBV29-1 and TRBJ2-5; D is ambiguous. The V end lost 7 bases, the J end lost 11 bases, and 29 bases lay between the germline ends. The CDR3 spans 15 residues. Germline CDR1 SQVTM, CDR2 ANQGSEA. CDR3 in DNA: TGCAGCGCCCCAAGGGCCCCGAGCTCCTACAATGAGCAGTACTTC. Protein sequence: CSAPRAPSSYNEQYF.

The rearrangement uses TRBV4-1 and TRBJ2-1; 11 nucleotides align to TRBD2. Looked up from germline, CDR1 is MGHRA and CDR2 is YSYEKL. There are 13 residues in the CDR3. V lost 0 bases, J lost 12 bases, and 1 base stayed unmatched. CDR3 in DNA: TGCGCCAGCAGCCAAGATAGCGGGGGGGGGCAGTTCTTC. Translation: CASSQDSGGGQFF.

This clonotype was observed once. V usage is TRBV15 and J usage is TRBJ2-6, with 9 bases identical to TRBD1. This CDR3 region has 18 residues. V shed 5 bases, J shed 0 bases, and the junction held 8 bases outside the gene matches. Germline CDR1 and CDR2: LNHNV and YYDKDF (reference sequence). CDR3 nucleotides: TGTGCCACCAGCGGGCCCCGGGACAGGGCCTCTGGGGCCAACGTCCTGACTTTC. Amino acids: CATSGPRDRASGANVLTF.

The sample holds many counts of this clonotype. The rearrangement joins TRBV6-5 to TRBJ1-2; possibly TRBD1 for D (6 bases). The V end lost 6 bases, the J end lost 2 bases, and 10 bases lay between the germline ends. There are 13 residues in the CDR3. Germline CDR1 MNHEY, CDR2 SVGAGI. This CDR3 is CASSRGQNYGYTF. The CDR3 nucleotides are TGTGCCAGCAGCAGAGGACAGAACTATGGCTACACCTTC.

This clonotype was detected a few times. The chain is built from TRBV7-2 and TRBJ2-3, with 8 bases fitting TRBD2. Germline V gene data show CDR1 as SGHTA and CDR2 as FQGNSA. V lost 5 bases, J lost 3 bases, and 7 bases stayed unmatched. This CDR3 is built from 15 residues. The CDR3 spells CASSKTGTRTDTQYF. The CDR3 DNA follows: TGTGCCAGCAGCAAGACCGGGACTAGAACAGATACGCAGTATTTT.

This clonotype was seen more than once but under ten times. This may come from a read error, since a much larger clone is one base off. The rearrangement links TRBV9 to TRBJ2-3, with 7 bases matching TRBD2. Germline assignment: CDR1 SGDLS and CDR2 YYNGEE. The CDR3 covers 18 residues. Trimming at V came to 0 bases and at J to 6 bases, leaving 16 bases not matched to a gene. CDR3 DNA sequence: TGTGCCAGCAGCGTAGCTCCCGGACGAGCGGGGAACGACGATACGCAGTATTTT. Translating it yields CASSVAPGRAGNDDTQYF. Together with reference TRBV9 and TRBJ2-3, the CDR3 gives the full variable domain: DSGVTQTPKHLITATGQRVTLRCSPRSGDLSVYWYQQSLDQGLQFLIQYYNGEERAKGNILERFSAQQFPDLHSELNLSSLELGDSALYFCASSVAPGRAGNDDTQYFGPGTRLTVL.

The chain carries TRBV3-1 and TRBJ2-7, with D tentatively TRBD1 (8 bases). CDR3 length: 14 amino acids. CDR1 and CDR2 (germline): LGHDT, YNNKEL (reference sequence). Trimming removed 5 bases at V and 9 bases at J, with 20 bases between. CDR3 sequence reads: CASSSGGQDNGQYF. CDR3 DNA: TGTGCCAGCAGCTCGGGGGGACAGGACAACGGGCAGTACTTC.

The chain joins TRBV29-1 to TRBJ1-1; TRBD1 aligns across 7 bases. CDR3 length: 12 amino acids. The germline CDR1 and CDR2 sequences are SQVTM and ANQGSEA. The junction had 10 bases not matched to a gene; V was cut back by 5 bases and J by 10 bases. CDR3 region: CSVPETGQVAFF. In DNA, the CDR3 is TGCAGCGTTCCCGAGACAGGGCAGGTAGCTTTCTTT.

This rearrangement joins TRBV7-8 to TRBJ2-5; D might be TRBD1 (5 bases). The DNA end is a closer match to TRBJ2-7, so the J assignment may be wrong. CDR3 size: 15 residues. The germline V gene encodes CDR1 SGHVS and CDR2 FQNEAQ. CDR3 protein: CASSSGYRPSYEQYF. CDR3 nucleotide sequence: TGTGCCAGCAGCTCAGGGTACAGGCCAAGTTACGAGCAGTACTTC.

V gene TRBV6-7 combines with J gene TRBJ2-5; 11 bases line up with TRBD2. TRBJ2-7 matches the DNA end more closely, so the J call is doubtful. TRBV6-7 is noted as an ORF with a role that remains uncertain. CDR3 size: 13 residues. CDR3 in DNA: TGTGCCAGCATGGGGACTAGCGGTTACGAGCAGTACTTC. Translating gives CASMGTSGYEQYF.

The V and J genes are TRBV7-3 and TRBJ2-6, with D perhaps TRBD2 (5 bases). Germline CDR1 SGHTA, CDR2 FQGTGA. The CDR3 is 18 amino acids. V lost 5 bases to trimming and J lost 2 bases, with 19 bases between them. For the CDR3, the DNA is TGTGCCAGCAGCCCCCCGAGAGGGAAAGGGACTGGGGCCAACGTCCTGACTTTC. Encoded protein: CASSPPRGKGTGANVLTF.

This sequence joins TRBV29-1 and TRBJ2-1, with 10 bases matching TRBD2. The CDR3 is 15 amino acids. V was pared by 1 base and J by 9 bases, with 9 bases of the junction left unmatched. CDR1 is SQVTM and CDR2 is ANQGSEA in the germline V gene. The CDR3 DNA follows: TGCAGCGTTGAAGGGTTAGTAGCGGGAGGCTTTGAGCAGTTCTTC. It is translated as CSVEGLVAGGFEQFF.

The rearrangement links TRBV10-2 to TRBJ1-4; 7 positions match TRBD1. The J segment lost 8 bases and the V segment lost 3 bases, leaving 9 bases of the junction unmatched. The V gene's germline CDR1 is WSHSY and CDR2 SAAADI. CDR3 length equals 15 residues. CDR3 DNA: TGCGCCAGCAGTGATATTGACAGGGCAATCGAAAAACTGTTTTTT. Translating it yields CASSDIDRAIEKLFF.

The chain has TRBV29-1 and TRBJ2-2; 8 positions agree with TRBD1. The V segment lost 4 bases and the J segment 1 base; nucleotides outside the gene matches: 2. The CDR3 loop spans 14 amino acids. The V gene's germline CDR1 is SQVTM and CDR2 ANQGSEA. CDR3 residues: CSVARGRNTGELFF. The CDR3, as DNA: TGCAGCGTTGCCAGGGGGCGGAACACCGGGGAGCTGTTTTTT.

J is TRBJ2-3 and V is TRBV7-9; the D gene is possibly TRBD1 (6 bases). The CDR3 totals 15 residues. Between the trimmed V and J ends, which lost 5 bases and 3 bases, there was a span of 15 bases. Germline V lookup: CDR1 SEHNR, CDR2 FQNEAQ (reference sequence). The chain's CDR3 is CASSMTTGSTDTQYF. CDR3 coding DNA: TGTGCCAGCAGCATGACGACAGGATCGACAGATACGCAGTATTTT.

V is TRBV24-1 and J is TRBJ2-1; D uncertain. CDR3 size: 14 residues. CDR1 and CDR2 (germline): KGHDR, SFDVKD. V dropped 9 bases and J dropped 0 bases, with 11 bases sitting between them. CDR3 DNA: TGTGCCACCGCCAGCCGGAGCTCCTACAATGAGCAGTTCTTC. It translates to CATASRSSYNEQFF.

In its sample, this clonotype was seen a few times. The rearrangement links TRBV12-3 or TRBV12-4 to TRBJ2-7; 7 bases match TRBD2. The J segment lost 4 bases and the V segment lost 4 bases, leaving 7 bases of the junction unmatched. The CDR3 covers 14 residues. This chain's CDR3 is CASSSPSGGYEQYF. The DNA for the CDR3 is TGTGCCAGCAGTTCCCCCTCGGGAGGATACGAGCAGTACTTC.

CDR3 sequence reads: CSGRRGSSYEQYF. The CDR3 DNA reads as TGCAGTGGCCGGAGGGGGAGCTCCTACGAGCAGTACTTC. This chain links TRBV20-1 with TRBJ2-7; D assignment may be TRBD1 or TRBD2 (6 bases each). Trimming shortened V by 7 bases and J by 0 bases, and 13 bases separated the two germline ends. Per germline, CDR1 DFQATT and CDR2 SNEGSKA (reference sequence). CDR3 length equals 13 residues.

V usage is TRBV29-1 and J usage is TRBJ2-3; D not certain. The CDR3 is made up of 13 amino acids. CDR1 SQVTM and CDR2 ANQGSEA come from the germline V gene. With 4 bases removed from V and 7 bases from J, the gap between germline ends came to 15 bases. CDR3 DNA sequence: TGCAGCGTTGGCAAGCTCGATCCTAATACGCAGTATTTT. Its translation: CSVGKLDPNTQYF.

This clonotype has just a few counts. The CDR3 sequence: CAIGQGTSTNEKLFF. The CDR3 DNA reads TGTGCCATCGGACAGGGGACATCAACTAATGAAAAACTGTTTTTT. This chain joins TRBV10-3 and TRBJ1-4; 9 positions match TRBD1. Germline CDR1 is ENHRY and CDR2 is SYGVKD. The CDR3 contains 15 residues. With 8 bases clipped from V and 0 bases from J, the junction kept 4 bases outside the gene matches.

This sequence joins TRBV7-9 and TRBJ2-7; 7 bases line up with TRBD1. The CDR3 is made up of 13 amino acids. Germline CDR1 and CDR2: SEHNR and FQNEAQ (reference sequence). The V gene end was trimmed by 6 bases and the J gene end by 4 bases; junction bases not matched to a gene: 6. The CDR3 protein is CASRLDRQYEQYF. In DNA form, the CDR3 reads TGTGCCAGCAGATTGGACAGGCAATACGAGCAGTACTTC.

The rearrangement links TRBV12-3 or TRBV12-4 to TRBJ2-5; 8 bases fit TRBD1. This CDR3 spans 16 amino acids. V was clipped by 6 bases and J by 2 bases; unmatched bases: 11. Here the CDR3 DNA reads TGTGCCAGCAGCTTTGTTAAGGGGACAGGACAAGAGACCCAGTACTTC. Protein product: CASSFVKGTGQETQYF.

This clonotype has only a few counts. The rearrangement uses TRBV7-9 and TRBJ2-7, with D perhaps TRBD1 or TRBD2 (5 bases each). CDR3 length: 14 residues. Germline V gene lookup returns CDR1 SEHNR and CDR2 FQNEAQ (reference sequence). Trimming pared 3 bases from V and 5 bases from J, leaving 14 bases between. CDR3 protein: CASSLAQGPHEQYF. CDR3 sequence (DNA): TGTGCCAGCAGCTTGGCCCAGGGACCCCACGAGCAGTACTTC.

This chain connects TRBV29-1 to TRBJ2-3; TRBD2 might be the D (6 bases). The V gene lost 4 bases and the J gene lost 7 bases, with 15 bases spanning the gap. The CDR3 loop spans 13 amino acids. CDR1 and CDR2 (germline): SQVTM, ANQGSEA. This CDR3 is CSVAGGVVNTQYF. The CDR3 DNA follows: TGCAGCGTTGCCGGGGGAGTTGTAAATACGCAGTATTTT.

CDR3 sequence (DNA): TGTGCCAGCAGCCTGGCTAGCGGAACGTTGAATGAGCAGTTCTTC. Its translation is CASSLASGTLNEQFF. V usage is TRBV7-2 and J usage is TRBJ2-1, with 7 positions matching TRBD2. CDR1 is SGHTA, CDR2 FQGNSA, per germline. This CDR3 is 15 amino acids long. J was trimmed by 7 bases and V by 5 bases; bases with no gene match: 11.

The CDR3: CSARGTDGRVTDTQYF. Written as DNA, the CDR3 is TGCAGTGCTAGAGGTACCGACGGGCGGGTGACAGATACGCAGTATTTT. The rearrangement links TRBV20-1 to TRBJ2-3, with a weak D call TRBD2 (5 bases). The V gene's germline CDR1 is DFQATT and CDR2 SNEGSKA (reference sequence). V was trimmed by 1 base and J by 3 bases, leaving 17 bases between them. This CDR3 has 16 residues.

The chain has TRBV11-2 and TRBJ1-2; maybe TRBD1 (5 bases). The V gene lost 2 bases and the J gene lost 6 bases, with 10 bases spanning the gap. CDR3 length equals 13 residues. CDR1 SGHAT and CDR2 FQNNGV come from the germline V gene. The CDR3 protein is CASSLRAGNGYTF. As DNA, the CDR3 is TGTGCCAGCAGCTTAAGGGCAGGGAATGGCTACACCTTC.

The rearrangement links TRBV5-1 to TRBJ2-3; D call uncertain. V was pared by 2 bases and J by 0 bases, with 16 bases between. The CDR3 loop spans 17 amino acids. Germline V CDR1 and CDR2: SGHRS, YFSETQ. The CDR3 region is CASSLLFYSESTDTQYF. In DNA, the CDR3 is TGCGCCAGCAGCTTACTCTTTTACTCGGAGAGCACAGATACGCAGTATTTT.

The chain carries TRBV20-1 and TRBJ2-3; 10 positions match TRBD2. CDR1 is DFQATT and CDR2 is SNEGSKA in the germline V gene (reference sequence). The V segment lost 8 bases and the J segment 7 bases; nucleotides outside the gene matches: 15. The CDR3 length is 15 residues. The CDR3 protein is CSTPSSAGGPNTQYF. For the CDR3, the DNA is TGCAGTACTCCATCCTCAGCGGGAGGGCCGAATACGCAGTATTTT.

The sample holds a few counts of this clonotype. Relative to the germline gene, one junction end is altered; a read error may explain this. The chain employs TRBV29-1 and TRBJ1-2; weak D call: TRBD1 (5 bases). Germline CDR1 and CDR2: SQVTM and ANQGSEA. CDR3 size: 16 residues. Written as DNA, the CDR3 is TGCAGTGTTGATCTTGTGGGGGATTTATCGTACTATGGCTACACCTTC. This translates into CSVDLVGDLSYYGYTF.

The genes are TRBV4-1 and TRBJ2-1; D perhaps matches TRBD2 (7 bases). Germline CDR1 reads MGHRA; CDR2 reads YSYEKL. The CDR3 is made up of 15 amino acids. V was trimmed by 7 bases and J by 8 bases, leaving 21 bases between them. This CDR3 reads CASKKLGGAWDEQFF. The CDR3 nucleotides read TGCGCCAGCAAAAAACTAGGGGGGGCCTGGGATGAGCAGTTCTTC.

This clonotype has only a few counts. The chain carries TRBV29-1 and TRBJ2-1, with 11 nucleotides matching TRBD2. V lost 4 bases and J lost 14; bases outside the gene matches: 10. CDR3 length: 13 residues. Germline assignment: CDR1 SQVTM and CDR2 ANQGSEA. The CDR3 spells CSVVPSGGWNKFF. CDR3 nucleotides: TGCAGCGTTGTACCTAGCGGGGGGTGGAATAAGTTCTTC.